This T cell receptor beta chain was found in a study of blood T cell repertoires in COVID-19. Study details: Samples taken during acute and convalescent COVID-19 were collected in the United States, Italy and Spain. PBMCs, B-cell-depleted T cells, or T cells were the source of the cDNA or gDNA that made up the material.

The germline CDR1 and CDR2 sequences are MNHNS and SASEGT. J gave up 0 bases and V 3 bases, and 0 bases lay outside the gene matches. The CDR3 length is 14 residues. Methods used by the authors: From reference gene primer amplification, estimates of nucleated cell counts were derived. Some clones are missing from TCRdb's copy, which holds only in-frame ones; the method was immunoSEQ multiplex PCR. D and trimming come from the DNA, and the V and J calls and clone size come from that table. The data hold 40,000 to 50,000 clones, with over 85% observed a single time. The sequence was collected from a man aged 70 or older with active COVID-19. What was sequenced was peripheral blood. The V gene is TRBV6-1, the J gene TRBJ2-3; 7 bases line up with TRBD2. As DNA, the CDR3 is TGTGCCAGCAGTGATAGCGGGAGCACAGATACGCAGTATTTT. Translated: CASSDSGSTDTQYF.